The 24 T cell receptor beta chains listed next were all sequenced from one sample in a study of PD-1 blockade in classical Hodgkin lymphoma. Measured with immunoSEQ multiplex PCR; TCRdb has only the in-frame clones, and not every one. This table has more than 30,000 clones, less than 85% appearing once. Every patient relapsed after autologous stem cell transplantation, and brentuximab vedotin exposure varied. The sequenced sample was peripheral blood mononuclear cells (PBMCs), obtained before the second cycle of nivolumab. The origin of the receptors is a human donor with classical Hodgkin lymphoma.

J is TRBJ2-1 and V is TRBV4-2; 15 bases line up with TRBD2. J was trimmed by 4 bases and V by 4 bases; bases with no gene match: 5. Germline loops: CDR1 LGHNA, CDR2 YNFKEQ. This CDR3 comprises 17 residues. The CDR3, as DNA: TGTGCCAGCAGCCCCCGGACTAGCGGGGGGGGTTACAATGAGCAGTTCTTC. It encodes CASSPRTSGGGYNEQFF.

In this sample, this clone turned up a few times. The DNA of the CDR3 is TGCGCCAGCAGCCTTAGGACTAGCGGGGGGACCGGGGAGCTGTTTTTT. It is translated as CASSLRTSGGTGELFF. This rearrangement joins TRBV5-1 to TRBJ2-2; 14 bases align to TRBD2. The CDR3 covers 16 residues. Per germline, CDR1 SGHRS and CDR2 YFSETQ. V was pared by 4 bases and J by 5 bases, with 4 bases of the junction left unmatched.

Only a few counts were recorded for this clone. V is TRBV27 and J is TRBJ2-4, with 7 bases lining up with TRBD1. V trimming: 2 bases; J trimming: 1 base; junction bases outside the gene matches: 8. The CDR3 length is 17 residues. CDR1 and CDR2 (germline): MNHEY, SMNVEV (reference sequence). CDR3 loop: CASSLEYGRGAKNIQYF. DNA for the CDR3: TGTGCCAGCAGTTTAGAGTATGGCAGGGGGGCCAAAAACATTCAGTACTTC.

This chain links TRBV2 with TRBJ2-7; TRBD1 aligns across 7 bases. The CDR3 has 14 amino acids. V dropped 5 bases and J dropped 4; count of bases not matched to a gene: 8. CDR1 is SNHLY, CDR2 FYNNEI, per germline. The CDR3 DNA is TGTGCCAGCAGTCCGGGACAGAGCTTATACGAGCAGTACTTC. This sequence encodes CASSPGQSLYEQYF.

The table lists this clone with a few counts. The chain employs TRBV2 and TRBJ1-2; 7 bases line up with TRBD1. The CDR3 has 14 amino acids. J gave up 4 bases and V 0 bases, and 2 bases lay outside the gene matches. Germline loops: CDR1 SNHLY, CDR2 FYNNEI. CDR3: CASSEAGTVYGYTF. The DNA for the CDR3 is TGTGCCAGCAGTGAAGCCGGGACAGTCTATGGCTACACCTTC.

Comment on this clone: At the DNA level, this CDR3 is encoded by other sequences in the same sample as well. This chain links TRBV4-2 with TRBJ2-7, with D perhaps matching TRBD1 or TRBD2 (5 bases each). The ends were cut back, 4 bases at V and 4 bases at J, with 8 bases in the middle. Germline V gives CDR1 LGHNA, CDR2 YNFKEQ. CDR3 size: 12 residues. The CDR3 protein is CASSPGGYEQYF. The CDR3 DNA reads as TGTGCCAGCAGCCCTGGGGGTTACGAGCAGTACTTC.

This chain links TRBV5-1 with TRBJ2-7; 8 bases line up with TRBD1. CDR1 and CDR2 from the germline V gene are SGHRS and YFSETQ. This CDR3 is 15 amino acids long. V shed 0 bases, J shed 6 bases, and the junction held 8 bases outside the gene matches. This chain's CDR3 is CASSLDGRGQGEQYF. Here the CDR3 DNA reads TGCGCCAGCAGCTTGGACGGCAGGGGGCAAGGCGAGCAGTACTTC.

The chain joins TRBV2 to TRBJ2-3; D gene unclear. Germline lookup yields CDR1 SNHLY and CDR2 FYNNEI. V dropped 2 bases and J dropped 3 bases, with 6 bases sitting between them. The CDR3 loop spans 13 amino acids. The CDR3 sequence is CASSELRTDTQYF. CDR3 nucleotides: TGTGCCAGCAGTGAATTGAGGACAGATACGCAGTATTTT.

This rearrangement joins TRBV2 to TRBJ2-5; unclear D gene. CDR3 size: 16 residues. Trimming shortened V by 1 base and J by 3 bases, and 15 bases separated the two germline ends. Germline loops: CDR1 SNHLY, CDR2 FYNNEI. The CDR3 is CASSEDVAGYEETQYF. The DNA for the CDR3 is TGTGCCAGCAGTGAAGATGTTGCAGGTTACGAAGAGACCCAGTACTTC.

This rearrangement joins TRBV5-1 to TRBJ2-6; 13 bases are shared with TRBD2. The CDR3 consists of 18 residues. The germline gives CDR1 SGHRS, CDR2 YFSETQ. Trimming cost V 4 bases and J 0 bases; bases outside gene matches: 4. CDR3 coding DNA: TGCGCCAGCAGCCCGGGGACTAGCGGGGCCTCTGGGGCCAACGTCCTGACTTTC. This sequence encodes CASSPGTSGASGANVLTF. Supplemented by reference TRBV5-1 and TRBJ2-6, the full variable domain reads KAGVTQTPRYLIKTRGQQVTLSCSPISGHRSVSWYQQTPGQGLQFLFEYFSETQRNKGNFPGRFSGRQFSNSRSEMNVSTLELGDSALYLCASSPGTSGASGANVLTFGAGSRLTVL.

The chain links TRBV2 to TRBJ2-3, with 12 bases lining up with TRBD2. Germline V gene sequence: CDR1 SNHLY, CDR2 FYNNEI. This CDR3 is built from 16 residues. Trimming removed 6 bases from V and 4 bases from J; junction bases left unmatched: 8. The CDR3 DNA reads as TGTGCCAGCAGCCTAGGACTAGCGGGGTCGGCAGATACGCAGTATTTT. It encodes CASSLGLAGSADTQYF.

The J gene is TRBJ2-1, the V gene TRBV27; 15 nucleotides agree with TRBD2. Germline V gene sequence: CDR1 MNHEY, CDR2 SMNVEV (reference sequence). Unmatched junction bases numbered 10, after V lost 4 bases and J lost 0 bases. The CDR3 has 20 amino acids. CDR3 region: CASSSPLGLAGGFSYNEQFF. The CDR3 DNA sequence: TGTGCCAGCAGTTCCCCTCTGGGACTAGCGGGGGGCTTCTCCTACAATGAGCAGTTCTTC.

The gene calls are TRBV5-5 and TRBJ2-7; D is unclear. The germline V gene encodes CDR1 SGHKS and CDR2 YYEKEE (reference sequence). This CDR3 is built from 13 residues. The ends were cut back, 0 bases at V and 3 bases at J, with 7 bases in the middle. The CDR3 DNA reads TGTGCCAGCAGCTTGGGTGGGGACTACGAGCAGTACTTC. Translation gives CASSLGGDYEQYF.

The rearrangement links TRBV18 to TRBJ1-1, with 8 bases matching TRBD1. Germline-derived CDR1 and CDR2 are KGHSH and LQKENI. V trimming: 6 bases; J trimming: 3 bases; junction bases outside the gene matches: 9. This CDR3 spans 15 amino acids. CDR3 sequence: CASSLDRGGHTEAFF. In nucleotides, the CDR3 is TGTGCCAGCTCGCTCGACAGGGGAGGGCACACTGAAGCTTTCTTT.

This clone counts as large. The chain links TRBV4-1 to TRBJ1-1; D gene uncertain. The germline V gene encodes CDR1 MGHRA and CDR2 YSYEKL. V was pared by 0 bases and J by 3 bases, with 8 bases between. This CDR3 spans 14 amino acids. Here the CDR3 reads CASSQEMAYTEAFF. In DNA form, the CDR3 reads TGCGCCAGCAGCCAAGAGATGGCATACACTGAAGCTTTCTTT.

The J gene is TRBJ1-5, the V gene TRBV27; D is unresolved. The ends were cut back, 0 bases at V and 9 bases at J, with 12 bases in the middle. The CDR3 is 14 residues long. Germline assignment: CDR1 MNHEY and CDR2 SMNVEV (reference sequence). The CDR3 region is CASSLSGNWRPQHF. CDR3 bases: TGTGCCAGCAGTTTATCAGGGAACTGGAGGCCCCAGCATTTT.

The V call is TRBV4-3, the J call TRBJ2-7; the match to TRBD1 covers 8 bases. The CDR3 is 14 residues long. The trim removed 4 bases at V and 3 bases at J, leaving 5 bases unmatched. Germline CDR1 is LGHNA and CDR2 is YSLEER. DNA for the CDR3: TGCGCCAGCAGCCTGAGACAGGGGAGCTACGAGCAGTACTTC. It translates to CASSLRQGSYEQYF.

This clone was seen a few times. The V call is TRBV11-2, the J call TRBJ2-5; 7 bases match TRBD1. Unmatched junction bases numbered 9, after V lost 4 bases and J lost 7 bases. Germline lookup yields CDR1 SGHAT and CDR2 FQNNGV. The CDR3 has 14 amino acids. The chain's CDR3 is CASSSGTAAGTQYF. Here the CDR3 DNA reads TGTGCCAGCAGCTCCGGGACAGCCGCCGGGACCCAGTACTTC.

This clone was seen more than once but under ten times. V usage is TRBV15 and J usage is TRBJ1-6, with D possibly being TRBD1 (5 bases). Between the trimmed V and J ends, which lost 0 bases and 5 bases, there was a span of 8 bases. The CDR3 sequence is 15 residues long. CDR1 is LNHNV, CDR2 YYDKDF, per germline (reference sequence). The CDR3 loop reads CATSRDQGHNSPLHF. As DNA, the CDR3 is TGTGCCACCAGCAGAGATCAGGGCCATAATTCACCCCTCCACTTT. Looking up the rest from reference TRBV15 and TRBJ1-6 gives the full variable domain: DAMVIQNPRYQVTQFGKPVTLSCSQTLNHNVMYWYQQKSSQAPKLLFHYYDKDFNNEADTPDNFQSRRPNTSFCFLDIRSPGLGDTAMYLCATSRDQGHNSPLHFGNGTRLTVT.

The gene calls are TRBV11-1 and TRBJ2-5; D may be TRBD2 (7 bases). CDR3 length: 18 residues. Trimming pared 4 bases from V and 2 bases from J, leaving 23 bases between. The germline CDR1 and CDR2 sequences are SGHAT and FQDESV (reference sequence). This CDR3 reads CASSSRIGGGPLQETQYF. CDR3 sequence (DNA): TGTGCCAGCAGCTCAAGGATTGGCGGGGGCCCCCTACAAGAGACCCAGTACTTC.

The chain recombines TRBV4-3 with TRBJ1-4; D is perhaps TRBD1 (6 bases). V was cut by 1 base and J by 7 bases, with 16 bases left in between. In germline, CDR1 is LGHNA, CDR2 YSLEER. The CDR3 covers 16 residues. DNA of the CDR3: TGCGCCAGCAGCCAAGCGCGGACAGTCAACGGTGAAAAACTGTTTTTT. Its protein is CASSQARTVNGEKLFF.

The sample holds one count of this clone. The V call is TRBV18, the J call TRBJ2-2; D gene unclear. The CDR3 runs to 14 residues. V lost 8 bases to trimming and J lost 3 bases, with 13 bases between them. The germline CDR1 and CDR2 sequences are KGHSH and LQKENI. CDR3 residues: CASTTSTDTGELFF. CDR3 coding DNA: TGTGCCAGCACAACCAGTACTGACACCGGGGAGCTGTTTTTT.

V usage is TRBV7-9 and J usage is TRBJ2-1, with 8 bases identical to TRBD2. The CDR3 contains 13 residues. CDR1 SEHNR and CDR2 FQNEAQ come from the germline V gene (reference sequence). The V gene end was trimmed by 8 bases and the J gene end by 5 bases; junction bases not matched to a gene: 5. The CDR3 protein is CASRLARDNEQFF. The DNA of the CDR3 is TGTGCCAGCCGACTAGCGAGGGACAATGAGCAGTTCTTC.

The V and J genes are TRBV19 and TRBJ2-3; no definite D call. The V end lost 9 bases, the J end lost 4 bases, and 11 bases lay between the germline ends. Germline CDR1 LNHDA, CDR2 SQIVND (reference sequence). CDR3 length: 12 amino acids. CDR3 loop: CASGSRSDTQYF. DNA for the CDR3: TGTGCCAGCGGTTCCAGGTCAGATACGCAGTATTTT.